The 27 T cell receptor beta chains given below trace back to one sample, sequenced in a study of tumor and adjacent non-tumor tissue in lung cancer. No cell sorting was done before RNA was extracted from the tissue. A modified ARM-PCR protocol with three rounds of nested PCR amplified TCRbeta. Each CDR3 protein gets one entry after TCRdb re-called the multiplex PCR reads with MiXCR. The sample contains around 99,000 distinct CDR3 sequences, about 75% of which appear only once. Specimen: lung tumor tissue. The receptor set was obtained from an older woman with non-small cell lung cancer.

In the case of this clonotype: The junction departs from germline at one end; a sequencing error may be responsible. The chain recombines TRBV11-2 with TRBJ2-7; perhaps TRBD2 as D (6 bases). CDR1 is SGHAT, CDR2 FQNNGV, per germline. The CDR3 runs 14 residues. The CDR3 spells CASSWDRGGYEQCF. DNA for the CDR3: TGCGCCAGCAGTTGGGACCGCGGAGGGTACGAGCAGTGCTTC.

The rearrangement joins TRBV28 to TRBJ2-3; D gene uncertain. This CDR3 is 11 amino acids long. Per the germline V gene, CDR1 is MDHEN and CDR2 is SYDVKM. V was trimmed by 9 bases and J by 10 bases, leaving 14 bases between them. CDR3 coding DNA: TGTGCCAGTTCTGGGGAAGTGTCGCAGTATTTT. Translating gives CASSGEVSQYF.

This sequence joins TRBV11-1 and TRBJ2-2; D might be TRBD1 (6 bases). This CDR3 is 14 amino acids long. Germline V gives CDR1 SGHAT, CDR2 FQDESV (reference sequence). The CDR3 DNA reads TGTGATAGCAGCTTAGAACAGGGCACCGGGGAGCTGTTTTTT. It specifies CDSSLEQGTGELFF.

With regard to this clonotype: This may come from a read error, since a much larger clone is one base off. This chain uses TRBV12-3 or TRBV12-4 with TRBJ1-5; D is unclear. CDR3 length equals 12 residues. CDR3 DNA sequence: TGTGTCAAACTACCGTGTAATCAGCCCCAGCATTTT. It is translated as CVKLPCNQPQHF.

V gene TRBV28 combines with J gene TRBJ1-5, with 7 positions matching TRBD1. CDR1 and CDR2 from the germline V gene are MDHEN and SYDVKM. The J segment lost 5 bases and the V segment lost 9 bases, leaving 10 bases of the junction unmatched. The CDR3 is 14 residues long. The CDR3 spells CASYLGQPDQPQHF. DNA of the CDR3: TGTGCCAGTTACTTGGGACAGCCTGATCAGCCCCAGCATTTT.

As for this clonotype: A junction boundary mismatches the germline segment, possibly from a read error. The V call is TRBV29-1, the J call TRBJ1-1; the match to TRBD1 covers 9 bases. Germline values: CDR1 SQVTM, CDR2 ANQGSEA. This CDR3 comprises 14 residues. The CDR3 loop reads CSVGREGTGFEAFF. CDR3 in DNA: TGCAGTGTTGGTCGCGAAGGGACAGGGTTTGAAGCTTTCTTT.

A note on this clonotype: This could be a read error, since a much larger clone is one nucleotide away. This rearrangement joins TRBV6-2 or TRBV6-3 to TRBJ2-7; possible D gene TRBD1, 6 bases. With 2 bases removed from V and 4 bases from J, the gap between germline ends came to 18 bases. CDR3 length: 16 amino acids. CDR1 and CDR2 from the germline V gene are MNHEY and SVGEGT. Here the CDR3 DNA reads TGTGCCAGCAGTTACGAGGGCTCCTGGGGGCTTTACGAGCAGTACTTC. Its protein is CASSYEGSWGLYEQYF.

This clonotype was observed many times. The gene calls are TRBV4-3 and TRBJ2-7, with D tentatively TRBD2 (6 bases). The V gene's germline CDR1 is LGHNA and CDR2 YSLEER. V was cut by 4 bases and J by 0 bases, with 13 bases left in between. This CDR3 has 15 amino acids. Written as DNA, the CDR3 is TGCGCCAGCAGCCGCGGCGGTAGCGGCTCCTACGAGCAGTACTTC. Translating it yields CASSRGGSGSYEQYF.

As regards this clonotype: A junction boundary mismatches the germline segment, possibly from a read error. The chain combines TRBV11-3 with TRBJ2-2, with 7 nucleotides matching TRBD1. This CDR3 has 15 residues. Looked up from germline, CDR1 is SGHNT and CDR2 is YENEEA. The DNA of the CDR3 is TGTGCAAGCACACCAAGGGACAGCAACACCGGGGAGCTGTTTTTT. Translation: CASTPRDSNTGELFF. Variable domain in full (rest from reference TRBV11-3 and TRBJ2-2): EAGVVQSPRYKIIEKKQPVAFWCNPISGHNTLYWYLQNLGQGPELLIRYENEEAVDDSQLPKDRFSAERLKGVDSTLKIQPAELGDSAVYLCASTPRDSNTGELFFGEGSRLTVL.

Worth noting for this clonotype: A much larger clonotype is one base distant, so this may be a read error. This chain connects TRBV6-1 to TRBJ2-5; 9 bases fit TRBD1. This CDR3 region has 15 residues. Per germline, CDR1 MNHNS and CDR2 SASEGT. The CDR3 protein is CVSSEQGQGQETQYF. The CDR3, as DNA: TGTGTCAGCAGTGAACAGGGACAGGGCCAAGAGACCCAGTACTTC.

A remark on this clonotype: The junction shows a germline mismatch at one end, possibly a read error. This chain links TRBV11-2 with TRBJ2-2; TRBD1 or TRBD2 may be the D gene (7 bases each). The CDR3 covers 17 residues. CDR1 and CDR2 (germline): SGHAT, FQNNGV. CDR3 nucleotide sequence: TGTGCCATCAGCTATCCTCAGGGGGGGCGGAACACCGGGGAGCTGTTTTTT. It encodes CAISYPQGGRNTGELFF.

Concerning this clonotype itself: Relative to the germline gene, one junction end is altered; a read error may explain this. The chain combines TRBV20-1 with TRBJ2-1; tentative D call: TRBD2 (6 bases). The CDR3 is made up of 14 amino acids. Germline-derived CDR1 and CDR2 are DFQATT and SNEGSKA (reference sequence). This chain's CDR3 is CSAAMGLPNNERFF. Here the CDR3 DNA reads TGCAGTGCCGCGATGGGACTCCCTAACAATGAGCGGTTCTTC.

The CDR3 protein is CASEQGAGNTEAFF. The CDR3 nucleotides read TGCGCCAGCGAGCAAGGGGCGGGAAACACTGAAGCTTTCTTT. V and J are TRBV5-1 and TRBJ1-1, with D maybe TRBD1 (5 bases). The V gene's germline CDR1 is SGHRS and CDR2 YFSETQ. With 7 bases removed from V and 2 bases from J, the gap between germline ends came to 15 bases. There are 14 residues in the CDR3.

As to this clonotype: One end of the junction varies from germline; a read error may be responsible. This sequence joins TRBV10-3 and TRBJ2-4; 7 nucleotides match TRBD1. CDR1 and CDR2 from the germline V gene are ENHRY and SYGVKD. This CDR3 has 17 amino acids. The CDR3 DNA reads TGTGCCATCACTGAGTCAGGGGACAGAAACGCCAAAAACATTCAGTACTTC. It specifies CAITESGDRNAKNIQYF.

Notes on this clonotype: The junction departs from the called germline gene at one end, perhaps through a read error. V and J are TRBV10-3 and TRBJ2-1; TRBD2 might be the D (6 bases). This CDR3 comprises 15 residues. Germline CDR1 ENHRY, CDR2 SYGVKD. CDR3 in DNA: TGTGTCATCACTGTAGGTAGCGGCAAGTACAATGAGCAGCTCTTC. Translated: CVITVGSGKYNEQLF.

A remark on this clonotype: Given a much more abundant clone one base away, this may be a read error. The J gene is TRBJ1-1, the V gene TRBV28; 7 bases are shared with TRBD1. Germline-derived CDR1 and CDR2 are MDHEN and SYDVKM. The CDR3 runs to 14 residues. For the CDR3, the DNA is TGTGCCTGCAGGGAGGACAGGACTTACACTGAAGCTTTCTTT. Translating gives CACREDRTYTEAFF.

The chain joins TRBV6-6 to TRBJ2-7; unclear D gene. There are 13 residues in the CDR3. V lost 6 bases and J 3 bases, leaving 12 bases between the germline ends. Germline V gene sequence: CDR1 MNHNY, CDR2 SVGAGI (reference sequence). This CDR3 reads CASSDQIGYEQYF. CDR3 DNA sequence: TGTGCCAGCAGCGACCAGATTGGCTACGAGCAGTACTTC.

In its sample, this clonotype was seen many times. The rearrangement uses TRBV4-1 and TRBJ1-1; 7 bases match TRBD1. V shed 1 base, J shed 0 bases, and the junction held 11 bases outside the gene matches. Germline lookup yields CDR1 MGHRA and CDR2 YSYEKL. The CDR3 loop spans 18 amino acids. In DNA, the CDR3 is TGCGCCAGCAGCCAAGTTCAGAGGGGGCCCTCAATGAACACTGAAGCTTTCTTT. Residues: CASSQVQRGPSMNTEAFF.

Details on this clonotype: A junction boundary mismatches the germline segment, possibly from a read error. This chain connects TRBV6-1 to TRBJ1-5, with TRBD1 matching over 8 bases. This CDR3 is built from 14 residues. The germline CDR1 and CDR2 sequences are MNHNS and SASEGT. The CDR3 region is CASSYQGANRPQHF. CDR3 DNA: TGTGCCAGCAGCTATCAGGGGGCTAATCGGCCCCAGCATTTT.

The chain combines TRBV11-2 with TRBJ2-7, with 9 bases fitting TRBD1. This CDR3 contains 17 residues. The trim removed 4 bases at V and 6 bases at J, leaving 16 bases unmatched. Looked up from germline, CDR1 is SGHAT and CDR2 is FQNNGV. The CDR3 DNA sequence: TGTGCCAGCAGCTCACGACCCCGACAGGGGGGATACGTCGAGCAGTACTTC. Protein sequence: CASSSRPRQGGYVEQYF. Combining the CDR3 with reference TRBV11-2 and TRBJ2-7 gives the whole variable domain EAGVAQSPRYKIIEKRQSVAFWCNPISGHATLYWYQQILGQGPKLLIQFQNNGVVDDSQLPKDRFSAERLKGVDSTLKIQPAKLEDSAVYLCASSSRPRQGGYVEQYFGPGTRLTVT.

On this clonotype: The junction differs from germline at one of its ends, possibly a read error. The chain joins TRBV11-1 to TRBJ2-7; the D call may be TRBD1 or TRBD2 (6 bases each). CDR3 length: 16 amino acids. Germline V gene sequence: CDR1 SGHAT, CDR2 FQDESV (reference sequence). The CDR3 coding sequence is TGTGCTAGCAGCTTTGCGGGACAAGGGGGACCCTACGAGCAGTACTTC. Translation: CASSFAGQGGPYEQYF.

A remark on this clonotype: Possible read error: a much larger clone is one base away. The chain uses TRBV6-5 and TRBJ2-3; no clear D gene. CDR1 MNHEY and CDR2 SVGAGI come from the germline V gene. V lost 7 bases, J lost 2 bases, and 10 bases lay in between. The CDR3 loop spans 13 amino acids. CDR3 loop: CASKNGFTDTQYF. The CDR3 nucleotides read TGTGCCAGCAAGAACGGGTTCACAGATACGCAGTATTTT.

This clonotype was seen just once. Its ends do not fully match the called genes, so a read error is possible. The chain employs TRBV6-1 and TRBJ2-6; the D call may be TRBD1 or TRBD2 (5 bases each). The germline gives CDR1 MNHNS, CDR2 SASEGT. CDR3 length: 15 residues. The DNA for the CDR3 is TGTGCCAGCAGTACCGAGGGGTCTGGGGCCAACGTCCTGGTTTTC. Translating it yields CASSTEGSGANVLVF.

With regard to this clonotype: Compared with germline, one end of the junction differs, possibly owing to a read error. In DNA form, the CDR3 reads TGTGCCAGCAGCTTCCGGACCCGCGGAGATGAGCGGTTCTTC. Translation: CASSFRTRGDERFF. The chain recombines TRBV7-9 with TRBJ2-1; D not resolved. This CDR3 is 14 amino acids long. Germline V gene sequence: CDR1 SEHNR, CDR2 FQNEAQ (reference sequence).

In the case of this clonotype: Since a much larger clone is just one base distant, this may be a read error. The rearrangement links TRBV6-2 or TRBV6-3 to TRBJ1-5; maybe TRBD1 (6 bases). Germline CDR1 and CDR2: MNHEY and SVGEGT. The CDR3 has 12 residues. CDR3 in amino acids: CASRGAGQHQHF. The CDR3 DNA follows: TGTGCCAGCAGGGGGGCGGGTCAGCACCAGCATTTT.

This chain connects TRBV11-3 to TRBJ1-1; 7 nucleotides line up with TRBD1. This CDR3 region has 14 residues. CDR1 and CDR2 (germline): SGHNT, YENEEA. V was pared by 6 bases and J by 12 bases, with 16 bases of the junction left unmatched. CDR3 coding DNA: TGTGCCAGCAGGGAGAGGAATGGAGGGGGCAAAACTTTCTTT. It translates to CASRERNGGGKTFF.

The chain couples TRBV7-8 to TRBJ1-1, with D perhaps TRBD1 (5 bases). CDR3 length equals 17 residues. Germline CDR1 SGHVS, CDR2 FQNEAQ. V was pared by 5 bases and J by 0 bases, with 19 bases between. The chain's CDR3 is CASSKAATGTVNTEAFF. DNA of the CDR3: TGTGCCAGCAGCAAAGCTGCAACCGGGACGGTGAACACTGAAGCTTTCTTT.